What follows are 3 T cell receptor beta chains derived from one specimen sequenced in a study of regulatory T cells in long-lasting Graves disease. Assembly of TCR beta libraries relied on iRepertoire HTBI primers together with Arm-PCR of CDR3 regions. TCRdb reanalysed the multiplex PCR reads using MiXCR and keeps one entry per CDR3 protein. The sample has 300,000 to 500,000 distinct CDR3 sequences; less than 25% are singletons. Time point here: persistent/refractory GD, antithyroid drugs over 5 years with positive TRAb. There was RNA extracted from PBMCs, and the TCR library was made from it. The material sequenced was peripheral blood mononuclear cells (PBMCs), taken when the disease was refractory, from a patient treated with antithyroid drugs. These TCRs come from a female donor with Graves disease.

The chain uses TRBV4-1 and TRBJ1-1, with D unclear. The V end was cut by 1 base, the J end by 0 bases, with 15 bases between. Germline CDR1 reads MGHRA; CDR2 reads YSYEKL. CDR3 length: 17 residues. DNA of the CDR3: TGCGCCAGCAGCCAAGGAGAACAGACTTATATGAACACTGAAGCTTTCTTT. The encoded protein is CASSQGEQTYMNTEAFF.

This clonotype has only a few counts. The gene calls are TRBV6-5 and TRBJ1-1, with D unclear. V shed 2 bases and J shed 6 bases, with 10 bases lying between them. The germline V gene has CDR1 MNHEY and CDR2 SVGAGI. The CDR3 totals 13 residues. CDR3 in DNA: TGTGCCAGCAGTTACCTTGTCGGTCCTGAAGCTTTCTTT. This sequence encodes CASSYLVGPEAFF.

The V call is TRBV12-3 or TRBV12-4, the J call TRBJ2-7, with D perhaps TRBD2 (6 bases). The V gene lost 9 bases and the J gene lost 3 bases, with 12 bases spanning the gap. The CDR3 is 12 residues long. CDR3 in amino acids: CASRDSGYEQYF. The CDR3, as DNA: TGTGCCAGTCGGGACTCCGGCTACGAGCAGTACTTC.